This TCR beta chain was sequenced for a study of tumor and adjacent non-tumor tissue in lung cancer. Overall study context: On average, productive TCRbeta reads reached around 4 million per sample. Findings and limits, study-wide: Top 100 clones took a larger repertoire share in normal lung.

This CDR3 is 18 amino acids long. Germline V gene lookup returns CDR1 SGHDT and CDR2 YYEEEE. In regard to this clonotype: What it binds is unknown. A read error may account for a junction end that differs from germline.

No cell sorting was done before RNA was extracted from the tissue. Chemotherapy-naive patients with new lung cancer underwent thoracic surgery in China, August–November 2014. The library came from three nested PCR rounds adapted from ARM-PCR protocols. TCRdb processed the multiplex PCR reads anew with MiXCR; each CDR3 protein has one entry. The sample comprises around 99,000 distinct CDR3 sequences, approximately 82% of which are singletons, and 30% to 45% rests with the top ten. The sequenced sample consisted of lung tumor tissue. The chain is built from TRBV5-6 and TRBJ2-6; perhaps D is TRBD1 or TRBD2 (5 bases each). The sequence was collected from an older woman with non-small cell lung cancer. The CDR3 spells CTSSLTFYGGPGANVLTF. In nucleotides, the CDR3 is TGTACCAGCAGCCTGACCTTTTATGGGGGTCCTGGGGCCAACGTCCTGACTTTC.